The entry below describes one TCR beta chain. Its specificity is unknown. Patients selected for sequencing had displayed CD8+CD57+ cell expansion by flow cytometry. The study profiled TCR beta VDJ and CDR3 using genomic DNA as template. One entry per CDR3 protein results from TCRdb running MiXCR on the reads. Of around 430,000 distinct CDR3 sequences in the sample, under 40% were seen once. This record comes from a study of CD8+CD57+ T cells in acquired aplastic anemia. Whole-study context: Sorted CD4+ and CD8+ cells yielded around 3.3 ug of DNA on average.

Findings and limits, study-wide: Controls did not differ significantly from patients in CD8+ Simpson's diversity.

CDR3 size: 15 residues. Germline loops: CDR1 SGHTA, CDR2 FQGNSA. Trimming shortened V by 0 bases and J by 4 bases, and 10 bases separated the two germline ends. The rearrangement links TRBV7-2 to TRBJ2-1; possible D gene TRBD1, 6 bases. The origin of this receptor is a human donor with aplastic anemia. The sequencing input was sorted CD4+, CD8+, or CD8+CD57+ T cells (not recorded which) from PBMCs. CDR3 amino acids: CASSLAGARYNEQFF. CDR3 nucleotides: TGTGCCAGCAGCTTAGCGGGGGCTCGATACAATGAGCAGTTCTTC. Looking up the rest from reference TRBV7-2 and TRBJ2-1 gives the full variable domain: GAGVSQSPSNKVTEKGKDVELRCDPISGHTALYWYRQSLGQGLEFLIYFQGNSAPDKSGLPSDRFSAERTGGSVSTLTIQRTQQEDSAVYLCASSLAGARYNEQFFGPGTRLTVL.